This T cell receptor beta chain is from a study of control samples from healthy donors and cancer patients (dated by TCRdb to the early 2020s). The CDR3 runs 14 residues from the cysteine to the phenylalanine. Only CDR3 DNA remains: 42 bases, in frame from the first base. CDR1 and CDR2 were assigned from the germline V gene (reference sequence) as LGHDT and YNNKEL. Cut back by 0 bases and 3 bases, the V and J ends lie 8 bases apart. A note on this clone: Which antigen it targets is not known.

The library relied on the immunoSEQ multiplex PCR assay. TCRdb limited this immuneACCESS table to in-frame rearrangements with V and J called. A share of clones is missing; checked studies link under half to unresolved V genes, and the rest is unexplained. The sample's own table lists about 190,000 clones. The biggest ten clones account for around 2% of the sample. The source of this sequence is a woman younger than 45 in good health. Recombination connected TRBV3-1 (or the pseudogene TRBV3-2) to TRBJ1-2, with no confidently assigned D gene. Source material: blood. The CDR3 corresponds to CASSQEGEDYGYTF. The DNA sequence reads TGTGCCAGCAGCCAAGAGGGCGAGGACTATGGCTACACCTTC.